The 22 T cell receptor beta chains below come from one sample, sequenced in a study of T cell responses to AZD1222 COVID-19 vaccine. TCRdb keeps only in-frame clones here, not all; method: immunoSEQ multiplex PCR. The table has over 150,000 clones, roughly nine tenths seen once. Sequenced material: peripheral blood, taken on day 0 of AZD1222 vaccination. These receptors all stem from an adult in good health.

This clone was detected a few times. The CDR3 loop is CASSSSGGRYEQYF. CDR3 sequence (DNA): TGTGCCAGCAGCTCAAGCGGGGGTCGCTACGAGCAGTACTTC. The V and J genes are TRBV7-2 and TRBJ2-7; 8 bases are shared with TRBD2. Germline CDR1 is SGHTA and CDR2 is FQGNSA. J gave up 3 bases and V 4 bases, and 5 bases lay outside the gene matches. The CDR3 consists of 14 residues.

The chain uses TRBV6-5 and TRBJ1-1; D uncertain. The CDR3 runs to 14 residues. Germline CDR1 MNHEY, CDR2 SVGAGI. Trimming took 6 bases from V and 5 from J, leaving 16 bases between them. CDR3 in DNA: TGTGCCAGCAGCCCGTTACAAGGGAGGACTGAAGCTTTCTTT. It encodes CASSPLQGRTEAFF.

The chain recombines TRBV27 with TRBJ2-7; TRBD1 agrees at 7 bases. The germline V gene encodes CDR1 MNHEY and CDR2 SMNVEV (reference sequence). The length of the CDR3 is 15 residues. Losses at the gene ends were 1 base for V and 2 bases for J; bases not matched to a gene: 5. CDR3 nucleotides: TGTGCCAGCAGTTTATTGGGGGACAGACCCTACGAGCAGTACTTC. It encodes CASSLLGDRPYEQYF.

This rearrangement joins TRBV18 to TRBJ1-3; D not resolved. The CDR3 has 14 amino acids. Trimming took off 3 bases at V and 0 bases at J, with 6 bases between the two ends. From germline, CDR1 is KGHSH and CDR2 LQKENI. The CDR3 reads CASSPAGSGNTIYF. The DNA of the CDR3 is TGTGCCAGCTCACCGGCGGGCTCTGGAAACACCATATATTTT.

The CDR3 sequence: CASSAGQGGGTEAFF. The CDR3 DNA reads as TGTGCCAGCAGCGCCGGACAGGGTGGGGGCACTGAAGCTTTCTTT. The V gene is TRBV7-9, the J gene TRBJ1-1, with 8 positions matching TRBD1. V lost 5 bases to trimming and J lost 4 bases; unmatched junction nucleotides: 9. Germline assignment: CDR1 SEHNR and CDR2 FQNEAQ (reference sequence). CDR3 length: 15 amino acids.

In this sample, this clone turned up once. This sequence joins TRBV28 and TRBJ2-1, with 7 bases identical to TRBD1. The CDR3 covers 14 residues. The V gene's germline CDR1 is MDHEN and CDR2 SYDVKM. V was clipped by 8 bases and J by 5 bases; unmatched bases: 9. The DNA of the CDR3 is TGTGCCAGCGAGGGGGCCTCGCCACACAATGAGCAGTTCTTC. Translated: CASEGASPHNEQFF.

This clone was seen just once. V and J are TRBV7-2 and TRBJ2-7; D is possibly TRBD1 (6 bases). The CDR3 runs to 12 residues. The germline gives CDR1 SGHTA, CDR2 FQGNSA. Trimming stripped 1 base from V and 6 bases from J, with 7 bases between. This CDR3 is CASSLGTAEQYF. The CDR3 nucleotides read TGTGCCAGCAGCTTAGGGACAGCCGAGCAGTACTTC.

This clone was detected once. V and J are TRBV6-6 and TRBJ1-2, with TRBD1 identical over 11 bases. CDR3 length: 14 residues. From germline, CDR1 is MNHNY and CDR2 SVGAGI (reference sequence). The ends lost 6 bases at V and 6 bases at J; junction bases unmatched: 6. The DNA of the CDR3 is TGTGCCAGCAGATTCGGACAGGGGGCGGATGGCTACACCTTC. Translated, it gives CASRFGQGADGYTF.

This clone was seen a single time. The gene calls are TRBV7-2 and TRBJ1-4; D is undetermined. Trimming cost V 6 bases and J 8 bases, with 13 bases left between them. This CDR3 is built from 13 residues. Germline V gives CDR1 SGHTA, CDR2 FQGNSA. The CDR3 loop is CASRTASGEKLFF. DNA of the CDR3: TGTGCCAGCAGGACGGCTAGCGGGGAAAAACTGTTTTTT.

The CDR3 protein is CASSSPRRDSYGYTF. In DNA, the CDR3 is TGTGCCAGCAGTTCCCCCCGAAGAGATAGCTATGGCTACACCTTC. The chain carries TRBV6-5 and TRBJ1-2; D not resolved. This CDR3 spans 15 amino acids. Germline values: CDR1 MNHEY, CDR2 SVGAGI. Trimming took off 4 bases at V and 4 bases at J, with 16 bases between the two ends.

This clone was counted once. V usage is TRBV4-3 and J usage is TRBJ2-7, with TRBD1 matching over 9 bases. CDR1 is LGHNA, CDR2 YSLEER, per germline. This CDR3 region has 15 residues. V lost 0 bases to trimming and J lost 3 bases; unmatched junction nucleotides: 3. DNA for the CDR3: TGCGCCAGCAGCCAAGATCGACAGGGGGGCTACGAGCAGTACTTC. Its protein is CASSQDRQGGYEQYF.

CDR3 in amino acids: CASSLGTLPNYGYTF. As DNA, the CDR3 is TGTGCCAGCAGCTTGGGGACACTCCCTAACTATGGCTACACCTTC. The gene calls are TRBV5-6 and TRBJ1-2; D is perhaps TRBD1 (5 bases). CDR1 and CDR2 from the germline V gene are SGHDT and YYEEEE. The germline V and J ends were trimmed by 0 bases and 0 bases, with 9 bases remaining between them. The CDR3 contains 15 residues. Supplemented by reference TRBV5-6 and TRBJ1-2, the full variable domain reads DAGVTQSPTHLIKTRGQQVTLRCSPKSGHDTVSWYQQALGQGPQFIFQYYEEEERQRGNFPDRFSGHQFPNYSSELNVNALLLGDSALYLCASSLGTLPNYGYTFGSGTRLTVV.

This clone occurred once. CDR3 sequence (DNA): TGTGCCAGCAGCCTAGGGACAGGGGTCTACGAGCAGTACTTC. The encoded protein is CASSLGTGVYEQYF. The gene calls are TRBV7-2 and TRBJ2-7; 10 bases are a match to TRBD1. Unmatched junction bases numbered 4, after V lost 5 bases and J lost 3 bases. This CDR3 comprises 14 residues. The germline V gene has CDR1 SGHTA and CDR2 FQGNSA.

This clone was recorded once. The chain couples TRBV27 to TRBJ1-1; no firm D call. This CDR3 is 14 amino acids long. Trimming took off 6 bases at V and 1 base at J, with 12 bases between the two ends. Germline V lookup: CDR1 MNHEY, CDR2 SMNVEV (reference sequence). CDR3 sequence reads: CASSLNQANTEAFF. Here the CDR3 DNA reads TGTGCCAGCAGCCTGAATCAAGCGAACACTGAAGCTTTCTTT.

The V and J genes are TRBV7-2 and TRBJ1-3, with D possibly TRBD1 on 5 matching bases. Germline loops: CDR1 SGHTA, CDR2 FQGNSA. Trimming left V 5 bases short and J 0 bases short, with 17 bases between. The CDR3 loop spans 17 amino acids. The chain's CDR3 is CASSMGGFTSSGNTIYF. CDR3 coding DNA: TGTGCCAGCAGCATGGGGGGGTTTACCAGCTCTGGAAACACCATATATTTT.

V is TRBV9 and J is TRBJ2-7; 10 nucleotides align to TRBD1. The V and J ends lost 0 bases and 5 bases, in that order; junction bases with no gene match: 8. The germline CDR1 and CDR2 sequences are SGDLS and YYNGEE. CDR3 length equals 16 residues. The CDR3 is CASSVAPGQGKDEQYF. CDR3 DNA: TGTGCCAGCAGCGTAGCACCGGGACAGGGGAAGGACGAGCAGTACTTC.

This sequence joins TRBV4-1 and TRBJ2-7; D might be TRBD2 (7 bases). The germline gives CDR1 MGHRA, CDR2 YSYEKL. This CDR3 comprises 18 residues. Trimming shortened V by 0 bases and J by 5 bases, and 23 bases separated the two germline ends. CDR3 sequence reads: CASSQERGGGRDSDEQYF. DNA for the CDR3: TGCGCCAGCAGCCAAGAAAGGGGGGGAGGACGGGATAGCGACGAGCAGTACTTC.

This clone was detected only a few times. CDR3 in amino acids: CASREAGRFTEAFF. CDR3 in DNA: TGCGCCAGCAGGGAGGCAGGGCGATTTACTGAAGCTTTCTTT. This chain links TRBV10-2 with TRBJ1-1, with D possibly TRBD1 on 5 matching bases. The CDR3 has 14 residues. V gave up 6 bases and J gave up 5 bases, with 16 bases separating them. The germline CDR1 and CDR2 sequences are WSHSY and SAAADI.

The rearrangement uses TRBV10-3 and TRBJ1-2; 10 nucleotides match TRBD1. Germline CDR1 reads ENHRY; CDR2 reads SYGVKD. Trimming took 7 bases from V and 8 from J; bases not matched to a gene: 7. This CDR3 is 13 amino acids long. In DNA form, the CDR3 reads TGTGCCATCACGGTAGACAGGGGGCGAGGCTACACCTTC. The encoded protein is CAITVDRGRGYTF.

J is TRBJ1-2 and V is TRBV29-1, with a weak D call TRBD1 (6 bases). V was clipped by 4 bases and J by 2 bases, with 17 bases between them. The CDR3 totals 15 residues. The germline gives CDR1 SQVTM, CDR2 ANQGSEA. The CDR3 protein is CSVAAGGGANYGYTF. CDR3 DNA: TGCAGCGTTGCTGCGGGGGGGGGCGCCAACTATGGCTACACCTTC.

The chain carries TRBV5-6 and TRBJ2-2; 10 nucleotides line up with TRBD2. The J segment lost 0 bases and the V segment lost 4 bases, leaving 9 bases of the junction unmatched. Germline V gene data show CDR1 as SGHDT and CDR2 as YYEEEE. The CDR3 sequence is 18 residues long. CDR3 amino acids: CASSHTPSGGANTGELFF. The CDR3, as DNA: TGTGCCAGCAGCCACACACCTAGCGGGGGTGCGAACACCGGGGAGCTGTTTTTT.

Here the CDR3 DNA reads TGTGCCAGCAGTGAAGTCGAGGGTTCACCCCTCCACTTT. Translating gives CASSEVEGSPLHF. The chain employs TRBV2 and TRBJ1-6; D is undetermined. V dropped 1 base and J dropped 9 bases, with 7 bases sitting between them. The CDR3 extends over 13 amino acids. Germline CDR1 reads SNHLY; CDR2 reads FYNNEI. Supplemented by reference TRBV2 and TRBJ1-6, the full variable domain reads EPEVTQTPSHQVTQMGQEVILRCVPISNHLYFYWYRQILGQKVEFLVSFYNNEISEKSEIFDDQFSVERPDGSNFTLKIRSTKLEDSAMYFCASSEVEGSPLHFGNGTRLTVT.